The next 18 T cell receptor beta chains were all read from a single sample in a study of response to subunit inactivated influenza vaccine. TCRdb reanalysed the RT-PCR reads using MiXCR and keeps one entry per CDR3 protein. The sample yields hundreds of thousands of distinct CDR3 sequences, roughly 8.2% seen once. The sequences come from PBMCs from blood, collected 23 months after vaccination. Every receptor here comes from a man between 50 and 70 years old who received an inactivated influenza vaccine.

This rearrangement joins TRBV3-1 to TRBJ1-6, with 8 bases matching TRBD1. J lost 7 bases, V lost 1 base, and 3 bases had no gene match. The CDR3 extends over 15 amino acids. CDR1 is LGHDT, CDR2 YNNKEL, per germline (reference sequence). CDR3 coding DNA: TGTGCCAGCAGCCAAGGGACAGGGCACAATTCACCCCTCCACTTT. This sequence encodes CASSQGTGHNSPLHF.

This clonotype was picked up a small number of times. The chain employs TRBV10-3 and TRBJ2-7; 10 bases line up with TRBD2. The junction had 4 bases not matched to a gene; V was cut back by 5 bases and J by 3 bases. CDR1 ENHRY and CDR2 SYGVKD come from the germline V gene. The CDR3 extends over 14 amino acids. The chain's CDR3 is CAISPSGGGYEQYF. CDR3 nucleotide sequence: TGTGCCATCAGTCCTAGCGGGGGAGGCTACGAGCAGTACTTC.

This clonotype appeared a few times. CDR3 DNA: TGTGCCAGCAAGTGGGAAACTGAAGCTTTCTTT. Translating it yields CASKWETEAFF. The J gene is TRBJ1-1, the V gene TRBV25-1; no clear D gene. The V gene's germline CDR1 is MGHDK and CDR2 SYGVNS. V lost 7 bases and J lost 5, with 8 bases in between. The CDR3 runs to 11 residues. The full variable domain, its missing parts supplied by reference TRBV25-1 and TRBJ1-1, is EADIYQTPRYLVIGTGKKITLECSQTMGHDKMYWYQQDPGMELHLIHYSYGVNSTEKGDLSSESTVSRIRTEHFPLTLESARPSHTSQYLCASKWETEAFFGQGTRLTVV.

This chain connects TRBV4-2 to TRBJ2-5, with TRBD2 matching over 15 bases. CDR1 is LGHNA, CDR2 YNFKEQ, per germline. The CDR3 runs to 17 residues. J was trimmed by 5 bases and V by 4 bases; bases with no gene match: 8. For the CDR3, the DNA is TGTGCCAGCAGCCGCGGACTAGCGGGGGGGCCGAGGGAGACCCAGTACTTC. This gives the protein CASSRGLAGGPRETQYF.

This sequence joins TRBV30 and TRBJ1-1, with D hard to call. The germline V gene encodes CDR1 GTSNPN and CDR2 SVGIG (reference sequence). The CDR3 covers 12 residues. Trimming removed 0 bases at V and 7 bases at J, with 9 bases between. This CDR3 reads CAWSVSVSEAFF. The CDR3, as DNA: TGTGCCTGGAGTGTCTCCGTCAGTGAAGCTTTCTTT.

This clonotype was recorded many times. V is TRBV25-1 and J is TRBJ2-3; a possible D gene is TRBD2 (7 bases). This CDR3 comprises 15 residues. Trimming stripped 3 bases from V and 4 bases from J, with 14 bases between. Germline CDR1 and CDR2: MGHDK and SYGVNS. CDR3 coding DNA: TGTGCCAGCAGTGAGTTCGGGGGGCCGGCAGATACGCAGTATTTT. It is translated as CASSEFGGPADTQYF. The whole variable domain, remainder taken from reference TRBV25-1 and TRBJ2-3, is EADIYQTPRYLVIGTGKKITLECSQTMGHDKMYWYQQDPGMELHLIHYSYGVNSTEKGDLSSESTVSRIRTEHFPLTLESARPSHTSQYLCASSEFGGPADTQYFGPGTRLTVL.

This clonotype was found many times. The V call is TRBV9, the J call TRBJ1-1; D ambiguous. Per germline, CDR1 SGDLS and CDR2 YYNGEE. This CDR3 comprises 13 residues. V was trimmed by 4 bases and J by 1 base, leaving 8 bases between them. DNA for the CDR3: TGTGCCAGCAGCTCTCACCAGAACACTGAAGCTTTCTTT. Translated: CASSSHQNTEAFF.

The chain couples TRBV6-1 to TRBJ2-3; unclear D gene. Germline lookup yields CDR1 MNHNS and CDR2 SASEGT. V was pared by 5 bases and J by 0 bases, with 21 bases between. The length of the CDR3 is 18 residues. The CDR3 bases are TGTGCCAGCAGTCCCGCTGTGAGTGGGATCCCTAGCACAGATACGCAGTATTTT. This codes for CASSPAVSGIPSTDTQYF.

In this sample, this clonotype turned up a few times. In DNA form, the CDR3 reads TGTGCCAGCAGCTTAGTCCCCCGGACAGCCAGCAACACCATATATTTT. It codes for CASSLVPRTASNTIYF. The V gene is TRBV7-2, the J gene TRBJ1-3, with D possibly matching TRBD1 (6 bases). Germline V CDR1 and CDR2: SGHTA, FQGNSA. V lost 1 base and J lost 7, with 17 bases in between. This CDR3 is built from 16 residues.

The chain uses TRBV20-1 and TRBJ2-1, with 8 bases lining up with TRBD1. Germline V gives CDR1 DFQATT, CDR2 SNEGSKA (reference sequence). J lost 10 bases, V lost 3 bases, and 17 bases had no gene match. CDR3 length equals 16 residues. CDR3 bases: TGCAGTGCTAGTGACACGGGGACAGGTGGGGGAGAGGAGCAGTTCTTC. Its translation is CSASDTGTGGGEEQFF.

The sample holds many counts of this clonotype. The rearrangement joins TRBV28 to TRBJ2-7; 8 bases align to TRBD1. The CDR3 totals 18 residues. V gave up 5 bases and J gave up 0 bases; unmatched junction bases: 15. The V gene's germline CDR1 is MDHEN and CDR2 SYDVKM. The CDR3 DNA reads as TGTGCCAGCAGTCCAAATACCGGGACAGGTTATTTCTCCTACGAGCAGTACTTC. This sequence encodes CASSPNTGTGYFSYEQYF.

This clonotype came up a few times. The chain combines TRBV11-2 with TRBJ1-2; D perhaps matches TRBD1 (5 bases). Trimming stripped 4 bases from V and 7 bases from J, with 13 bases between. Germline V gene data show CDR1 as SGHAT and CDR2 as FQNNGV. CDR3 length equals 13 residues. The CDR3 DNA is TGTGCCAGCAGCTCGATGGACACTTTTGGCTACACCTTC. Protein: CASSSMDTFGYTF.

This clonotype was recorded a few times. The rearrangement links TRBV21-1 to TRBJ2-2; TRBD2, the D gene given by the table, was not confirmed from the DNA. TRBV21-1 is tagged as a pseudogene. The CDR3 covers 17 residues. For the CDR3, the DNA is TGTGCCAGCAGCAAAGTTGGACTAGCGGGAGCATCCGGGGAGCTGTTTTTT. Amino acid sequence: CASSKVGLAGASGELFF.

This clonotype was counted ten times or more. The V call is TRBV10-1, the J call TRBJ2-3; D gene uncertain. The CDR3 totals 13 residues. CDR1 and CDR2 from the germline V gene are WNHNN and SYGVQD (reference sequence). Trimming stripped 0 bases from V and 11 bases from J, with 12 bases between. CDR3 sequence (DNA): TGCGCCAGCAGTGAGTCTCGGCCGCTCGGGCAGTATTTT. Translating it yields CASSESRPLGQYF.

The rearrangement links TRBV6-1 to TRBJ2-7; D might be TRBD1 (6 bases). This CDR3 comprises 14 residues. Trimming took off 6 bases at V and 7 bases at J, with 19 bases between the two ends. The V gene's germline CDR1 is MNHNS and CDR2 SASEGT. The CDR3 is CASSFTGTSKEQYF. As DNA, the CDR3 is TGTGCCAGCAGCTTCACAGGGACATCCAAGGAGCAGTACTTC.

Only a few counts were recorded for this clonotype. Written as DNA, the CDR3 is TGTGCCAGCAGCTTACAAACAGGGTCAAACACCGGGGAGCTGTTTTTT. Protein sequence: CASSLQTGSNTGELFF. This rearrangement joins TRBV11-2 to TRBJ2-2, with TRBD1 as a possible D gene (6 bases). The CDR3 contains 16 residues. Trimming left V 2 bases short and J 2 bases short, with 12 bases between. Germline CDR1 SGHAT, CDR2 FQNNGV. Complete variable domain (other parts from reference TRBV11-2 and TRBJ2-2): EAGVAQSPRYKIIEKRQSVAFWCNPISGHATLYWYQQILGQGPKLLIQFQNNGVVDDSQLPKDRFSAERLKGVDSTLKIQPAKLEDSAVYLCASSLQTGSNTGELFFGEGSRLTVL.

This sequence joins TRBV15 and TRBJ2-3; D remains ambiguous. CDR1 and CDR2 (germline): LNHNV, YYDKDF (reference sequence). The CDR3 spans 15 residues. The ends were cut back, 0 bases at V and 2 bases at J, with 9 bases in the middle. CDR3 coding DNA: TGTGCCACCAGCAGAGACGGACGGACCACAGATACGCAGTATTTT. Its translation: CATSRDGRTTDTQYF.

In its sample, this clonotype was seen a few times. CDR3 coding DNA: TGTGCCAGCTCAGCCGGGACTAGCGGGACTTTTATCTACAATGAGCAGTTCTTC. Encoded protein: CASSAGTSGTFIYNEQFF. V and J are TRBV18 and TRBJ2-1; 13 bases are a match to TRBD2. J was trimmed by 3 bases and V by 5 bases; bases with no gene match: 10. The CDR3 spans 18 residues. Germline CDR1 KGHSH, CDR2 LQKENI. The complete variable domain, with remaining parts taken from reference TRBV18 and TRBJ2-1, reads NAGVMQNPRHLVRRRGQEARLRCSPMKGHSHVYWYRQLPEEGLKFMVYLQKENIIDESGMPKERFSAEFPKEGPSILRIQQVVRGDSAAYFCASSAGTSGTFIYNEQFFGPGTRLTVL.